The 16 T cell receptor beta chains below come from one sample, sequenced in a study of ipilimumab plus nivolumab after autologous stem cell transplantation. Some clones are missing from TCRdb's copy, which holds only in-frame ones; the method was immunoSEQ multiplex PCR. The sample shows some 22,000 clones, about 80% of them seen only once. The sample here was PBMCs, taken in a trial of ipilimumab plus nivolumab as post-transplant consolidation. The origin of the receptors is a male donor with diffuse large B-cell lymphoma.

The J gene is TRBJ1-5, the V gene TRBV10-3; the D is unclear. The CDR3 length is 12 residues. The germline V gene encodes CDR1 ENHRY and CDR2 SYGVKD. Trimming pared 4 bases from V and 3 bases from J, leaving 4 bases between. The CDR3 nucleotides read TGTGCCATCAGTGCAAACAATCAGCCCCAGCATTTT. It yields the protein CAISANNQPQHF.

The V call is TRBV9, the J call TRBJ2-7, with 12 bases fitting TRBD2. Germline V gene sequence: CDR1 SGDLS, CDR2 YYNGEE. This CDR3 has 18 residues. Trimming removed 1 base from V and 6 bases from J; junction bases left unmatched: 14. DNA of the CDR3: TGTGCCAGCAGCGTAACGCTAGCGGGGGGGCCTTTCGGTCTCGAGCAGTACTTC. Residues: CASSVTLAGGPFGLEQYF.

In its sample, this clone was seen once. The chain combines TRBV28 with TRBJ2-1, with 7 bases aligning to TRBD2. Germline V gene data show CDR1 as MDHEN and CDR2 as SYDVKM. The CDR3 runs to 15 residues. Unmatched junction bases numbered 4, after V lost 2 bases and J lost 3 bases. In DNA, the CDR3 is TGTGCCAGCAGTTTACGGGGGGATAACTACAATGAGCAGTTCTTC. Amino acid sequence: CASSLRGDNYNEQFF.

This clone occurred once. The gene calls are TRBV19 and TRBJ1-2, with D possibly being TRBD1 (5 bases). With 5 bases removed from V and 4 bases from J, the gap between germline ends came to 17 bases. CDR1 and CDR2 (germline): LNHDA, SQIVND (reference sequence). The CDR3 runs to 15 residues. CDR3 in amino acids: CASSHGTALGYGYTF. The CDR3 region has the DNA TGTGCCAGTAGTCACGGGACGGCCCTCGGCTATGGCTACACCTTC.

The chain joins TRBV29-1 to TRBJ1-3; the D is unclear. The CDR3 sequence is 12 residues long. Per the germline V gene, CDR1 is SQVTM and CDR2 is ANQGSEA. V lost 6 bases and J lost 1, with 7 bases in between. Here the CDR3 DNA reads TGCAGCGTAGTGGGATCTGGAAACACCATATATTTT. Its protein is CSVVGSGNTIYF. The full variable domain, rest sourced from reference TRBV29-1 and TRBJ1-3, is SAVISQKPSRDICQRGTSLTIQCQVDSQVTMMFWYRQQPGQSLTLIATANQGSEATYESGFVIDKFPISRPNLTFSTLTVSNMSPEDSSIYLCSVVGSGNTIYFGEGSWLTVV.

The chain carries TRBV7-9 and TRBJ2-1; D tentatively fits TRBD1 or TRBD2 (6 bases each). The V end lost 5 bases, the J end lost 14 bases, and 28 bases lay between the germline ends. The CDR3 consists of 16 residues. CDR1 is SEHNR, CDR2 FQNEAQ, per germline (reference sequence). The CDR3 DNA reads TGTGCCAGCAGCGCACTGAGGGGGTGGCCGGGCGGAGGGGAGTTCTTC. Protein product: CASSALRGWPGGGEFF.

The V call is TRBV6-6, the J call TRBJ1-6; TRBD1 agrees at 8 bases. The CDR3 covers 15 residues. The J segment lost 9 bases and the V segment lost 7 bases, leaving 11 bases of the junction unmatched. Germline CDR1 reads MNHNY; CDR2 reads SVGAGI (reference sequence). Here the CDR3 DNA reads TGTGCCAGCACCACCCAGGGGGCGGTGGTTTCACCCCTCCACTTT. Protein sequence: CASTTQGAVVSPLHF.

This clone is a singleton in its sample. The chain combines TRBV4-1 with TRBJ2-1, with D possibly TRBD1 on 6 matching bases. The V end lost 2 bases, the J end lost 9 bases, and 11 bases lay between the germline ends. Germline V gives CDR1 MGHRA, CDR2 YSYEKL. This CDR3 region has 13 residues. The chain's CDR3 is CASSQPLGGEQFF. CDR3 in DNA: TGCGCCAGCAGCCAACCGCTAGGGGGTGAGCAGTTCTTC.

The V and J genes are TRBV4-3 and TRBJ2-5; D possibly uses TRBD1 or TRBD2 (5 bases each). Gene TRBJ2-7 matches the end of the DNA better, so the J call may be wrong. CDR1 and CDR2 (germline): LGHNA, YSLEER. The length of the CDR3 is 13 residues. The CDR3 protein is CASSQGRSYEQYF. DNA for the CDR3: TGCGCCAGCAGCCAGGGACGTTCCTACGAGCAGTACTTC.

The V gene is TRBV10-3, the J gene TRBJ1-1; D unclear. With 3 bases removed from V and 4 bases from J, the gap between germline ends came to 21 bases. Germline V CDR1 and CDR2: ENHRY, SYGVKD. The CDR3 spans 17 residues. This CDR3 reads CAISDLGNKGVSTEAFF. The CDR3 DNA reads TGTGCCATCAGTGACTTAGGGAACAAGGGTGTGAGCACTGAAGCTTTCTTT.

The chain uses TRBV7-8 and TRBJ1-5; D ambiguous. Between the trimmed V and J ends, which lost 2 bases and 7 bases, there was a span of 6 bases. Germline CDR1 and CDR2: SGHVS and FQNEAQ. This CDR3 comprises 12 residues. The CDR3 reads CASSLFGQPQHF. In DNA form, the CDR3 reads TGTGCCAGCAGCTTATTTGGGCAGCCCCAGCATTTT. Supplemented by reference TRBV7-8 and TRBJ1-5, the full variable domain reads GAGVSQSPRYKVAKRGQDVALRCDPISGHVSLFWYQQALGQGPEFLTYFQNEAQLDKSGLPSDRFFAERPEGSVSTLKIQRTQQEDSAVYLCASSLFGQPQHFGDGTRLSIL.

The chain is built from TRBV28 and TRBJ1-1, with 8 bases identical to TRBD1. Germline CDR1 is MDHEN and CDR2 is SYDVKM. J gave up 1 base and V 2 bases, and 3 bases lay outside the gene matches. This CDR3 is 15 amino acids long. This chain's CDR3 is CASSLGGTGNTEAFF. Written as DNA, the CDR3 is TGTGCCAGCAGTTTAGGGGGGACAGGGAACACTGAAGCTTTCTTT.

The sample holds a few counts of this clone. The CDR3 sequence is CASSSVRSSYEQYF. CDR3 DNA sequence: TGTGCCAGCAGCTCCGTAAGGAGCTCCTACGAGCAGTACTTC. This chain connects TRBV11-2 to TRBJ2-7; the D is unclear. The CDR3 covers 14 residues. Germline V gene lookup returns CDR1 SGHAT and CDR2 FQNNGV. Trimming left V 4 bases short and J 0 bases short, with 10 bases between.

The chain combines TRBV28 with TRBJ2-5; a weak D match, TRBD1 (6 bases). Matching the DNA end better, TRBJ2-7 makes the J call doubtful. There are 13 residues in the CDR3. Germline assignment: CDR1 MDHEN and CDR2 SYDVKM. In nucleotides, the CDR3 is TGTGCCAGCAGCAACCAGGACAGCTACGAGCAGTACTTC. This translates into CASSNQDSYEQYF.

The chain joins TRBV7-8 to TRBJ1-3, with TRBD1 matching 7 bases. Germline CDR1 SGHVS, CDR2 FQNEAQ. With 5 bases clipped from V and 1 base from J, the junction kept 8 bases outside the gene matches. The CDR3 runs to 16 residues. DNA of the CDR3: TGTGCCAGCAGCCCGACAGGGACAGCTTCTGGAAACACCATATATTTT. It codes for CASSPTGTASGNTIYF.

The CDR3 region has the DNA TGTGCCAGCCAAAATATAAGGACAGGGTGGGGCTACACCTTC. Residues: CASQNIRTGWGYTF. The chain joins TRBV5-6 to TRBJ1-2, with 8 bases aligning to TRBD1. CDR3 length: 14 amino acids. The trim removed 7 bases at V and 8 bases at J, leaving 13 bases unmatched. Germline V gene sequence: CDR1 SGHDT, CDR2 YYEEEE.